This record concerns one TCR beta chain sequence. The V end was cut by 5 bases, the J end by 3 bases, with 10 bases between. The CDR3 loop spans 13 amino acids. From germline, CDR1 is SGHAT and CDR2 FQNNGV. This record comes from a study of blood T cell repertoires in COVID-19. Profiling relied on immunoSEQ multiplex PCR, and the TCRdb table lists in-frame clones only, not all of them. The data contain roughly 110,000 clones, approximately 80% of them singletons. The sequence derives from a woman aged 60 to 75 with acute or convalescent COVID-19. Sequenced sample: peripheral blood. The chain has TRBV11-2 and TRBJ1-2; the D gene is possibly TRBD1 (6 bases). CDR3 residues: CASSPQGDYGYTF. DNA of the CDR3: TGTGCCAGCAGCCCACAGGGAGACTATGGCTACACCTTC.